Presented here are 8 T cell receptor beta chains from one specimen sequenced in a study of human T cells and chemical hapten exposure. Each CDR3 protein gets one entry after TCRdb re-called the RACE reads with MiXCR. The sample contains more than 55,000 distinct CDR3 sequences, roughly 9.2% of which appear only once. Time point of the sample: patch test 1, 2 weeks after DPC sensitization. Treatment of the sample: therapeutic diphenylcyclopropenone sensitization with weekly scalp DPC. The sample consisted of whole blood, taken in connection with sensitization to the hapten diphenylcyclopropenone (DPC). These receptors were taken from a woman in her forties with alopecia areata. Some clones in this sample may be carry-over from other donors' samples.

This clonotype was seen many times. The chain links TRBV10-3 to TRBJ1-2; no definite D call. The CDR3 loop spans 12 amino acids. The V gene lost 11 bases and the J gene lost 8 bases, with 18 bases spanning the gap. CDR1 is ENHRY and CDR2 is SYGVKD in the germline V gene. Here the CDR3 DNA reads TGTGCCTCAAACGGCGGGGTAGAAGGCTACACCTTC. It is translated as CASNGGVEGYTF.

V is TRBV6-2 or TRBV6-3 and J is TRBJ1-5; D uncertain. V shed 1 base and J shed 2 bases, with 9 bases lying between them. This CDR3 contains 15 residues. In germline, CDR1 is MNHEY, CDR2 SVGEGT. CDR3 in amino acids: CASSYWAPGNQPQHF. CDR3 nucleotide sequence: TGTGCCAGCAGTTACTGGGCCCCGGGCAATCAGCCCCAGCATTTT.

The chain recombines TRBV2 with TRBJ2-1, with 9 bases identical to TRBD2. V lost 8 bases to trimming and J lost 7 bases; unmatched junction nucleotides: 9. This CDR3 is 14 amino acids long. Germline loops: CDR1 SNHLY, CDR2 FYNNEI. Written as DNA, the CDR3 is TGTGCCAGCTTGAAGCTAGCGGGGTTAAATGAGCAGTTCTTC. Translation gives CASLKLAGLNEQFF.

In this sample, this clonotype turned up many times. The rearrangement links TRBV6-2 or TRBV6-3 to TRBJ2-7; possibly TRBD1 for D (6 bases). V was pared by 7 bases and J by 0 bases, with 10 bases between. This CDR3 has 13 amino acids. Germline CDR1 reads MNHEY; CDR2 reads SVGEGT. The CDR3 DNA sequence: TGTGCCAGCAACGACAGGCTCTCCTACGAGCAGTACTTC. As protein: CASNDRLSYEQYF.

This clonotype was detected ten times or more. V gene TRBV7-2 combines with J gene TRBJ2-7; D is ambiguous. Germline V gives CDR1 SGHTA, CDR2 FQGNSA. The V end lost 2 bases, the J end lost 3 bases, and 2 bases lay between the germline ends. The length of the CDR3 is 11 residues. The CDR3 loop is CASSLNYEQYF. In DNA form, the CDR3 reads TGTGCCAGCAGCTTAAACTACGAGCAGTACTTC.

Concerning this clonotype itself: Being one base from a much bigger clone, this may be a read error. The chain employs TRBV6-6 and TRBJ2-2, with D tentatively TRBD2 (5 bases). Germline CDR1 reads MNHNY; CDR2 reads SVGAGI (reference sequence). The CDR3 is 17 amino acids. CDR3 amino acids: CASSYGVWRQNTGELVF. CDR3 bases: TGTGCCAGCAGTTACGGTGTGTGGCGGCAGAACACCGGGGAGCTGGTTTTT.

This clonotype showed up many times. This chain links TRBV6-5 with TRBJ1-6; D unclear. The CDR3 runs to 15 residues. Germline CDR1 MNHEY, CDR2 SVGAGI. V lost 0 bases and J 9 bases, leaving 12 bases between the germline ends. This chain's CDR3 is CASSYSGPLGSPLHF. The CDR3 nucleotides are TGTGCCAGCAGTTACTCCGGACCCCTTGGTTCACCCCTCCACTTT.

The table lists this clonotype with many counts. The chain links TRBV5-1 to TRBJ2-7, with unresolved D. The CDR3 loop spans 14 amino acids. The germline CDR1 and CDR2 sequences are SGHRS and YFSETQ. The ends were cut back, 0 bases at V and 1 base at J, with 8 bases in the middle. The CDR3 coding sequence is TGCGCCAGCAGCTTGGCCGGGCTTTCCTACGAGCAGTACTTC. This encodes CASSLAGLSYEQYF.